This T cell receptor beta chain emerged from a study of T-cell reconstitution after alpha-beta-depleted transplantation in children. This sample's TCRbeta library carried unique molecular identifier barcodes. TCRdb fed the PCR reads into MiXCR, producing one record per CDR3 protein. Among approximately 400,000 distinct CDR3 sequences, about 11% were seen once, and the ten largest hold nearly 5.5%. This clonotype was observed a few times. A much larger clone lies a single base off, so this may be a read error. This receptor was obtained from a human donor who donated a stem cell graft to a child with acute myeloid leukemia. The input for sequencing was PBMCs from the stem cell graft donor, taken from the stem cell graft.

The CDR3 sequence: CASSSTGDEQFF. The CDR3 nucleotides are TGTGCCAGCAGTTCAACAGGGGACGAGCAGTTCTTC. The genes are TRBV27 and TRBJ2-1, with TRBD1 matching over 7 bases. Germline lookup yields CDR1 MNHEY and CDR2 SMNVEV (reference sequence). This CDR3 region has 12 residues. V was clipped by 4 bases and J by 10 bases; unmatched bases: 4.